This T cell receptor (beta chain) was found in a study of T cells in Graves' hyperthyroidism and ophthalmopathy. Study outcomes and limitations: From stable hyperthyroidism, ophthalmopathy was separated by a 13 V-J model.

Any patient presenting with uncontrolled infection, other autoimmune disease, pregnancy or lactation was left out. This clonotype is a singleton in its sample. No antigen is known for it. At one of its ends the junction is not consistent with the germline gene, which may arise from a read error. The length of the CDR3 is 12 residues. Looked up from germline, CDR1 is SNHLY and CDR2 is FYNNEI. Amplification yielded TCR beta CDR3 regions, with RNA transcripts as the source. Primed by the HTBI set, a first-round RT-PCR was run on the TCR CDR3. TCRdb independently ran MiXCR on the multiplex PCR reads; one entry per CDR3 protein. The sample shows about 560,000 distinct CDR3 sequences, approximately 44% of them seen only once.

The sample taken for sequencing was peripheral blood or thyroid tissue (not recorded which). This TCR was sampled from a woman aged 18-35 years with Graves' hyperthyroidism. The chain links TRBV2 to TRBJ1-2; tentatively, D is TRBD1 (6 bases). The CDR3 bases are TGTGCTAGCAGTGAAGGTCGTGGGGGCCACACCTTC. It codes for CASSEGRGGHTF.